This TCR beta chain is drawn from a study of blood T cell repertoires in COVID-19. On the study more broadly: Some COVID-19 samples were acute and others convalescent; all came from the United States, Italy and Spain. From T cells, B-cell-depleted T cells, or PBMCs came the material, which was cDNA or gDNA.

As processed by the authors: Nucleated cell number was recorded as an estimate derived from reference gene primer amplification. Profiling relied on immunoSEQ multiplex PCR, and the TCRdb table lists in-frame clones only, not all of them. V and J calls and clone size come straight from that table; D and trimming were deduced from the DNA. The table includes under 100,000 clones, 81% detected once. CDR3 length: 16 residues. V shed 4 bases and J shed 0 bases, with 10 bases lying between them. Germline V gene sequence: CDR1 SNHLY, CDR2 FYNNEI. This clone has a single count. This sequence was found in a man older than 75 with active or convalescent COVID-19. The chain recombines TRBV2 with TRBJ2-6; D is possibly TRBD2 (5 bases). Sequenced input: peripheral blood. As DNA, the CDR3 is TGTGCCAGCAGTGTTGAGGGCCTCTCTGGGGCCAACGTCCTGACTTTC. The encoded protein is CASSVEGLSGANVLTF.